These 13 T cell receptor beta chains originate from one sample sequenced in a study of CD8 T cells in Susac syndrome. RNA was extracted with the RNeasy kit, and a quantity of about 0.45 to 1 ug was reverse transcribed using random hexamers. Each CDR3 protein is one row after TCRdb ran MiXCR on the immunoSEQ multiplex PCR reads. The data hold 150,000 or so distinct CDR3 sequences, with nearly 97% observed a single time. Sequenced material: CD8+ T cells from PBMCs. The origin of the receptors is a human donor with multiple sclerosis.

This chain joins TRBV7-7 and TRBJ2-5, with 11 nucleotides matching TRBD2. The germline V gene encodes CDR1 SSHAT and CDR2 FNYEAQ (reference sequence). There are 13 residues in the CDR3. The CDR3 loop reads CASGGASGRTQYF. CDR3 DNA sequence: TGTGCTAGCGGGGGGGCTAGCGGGCGGACCCAGTACTTC.

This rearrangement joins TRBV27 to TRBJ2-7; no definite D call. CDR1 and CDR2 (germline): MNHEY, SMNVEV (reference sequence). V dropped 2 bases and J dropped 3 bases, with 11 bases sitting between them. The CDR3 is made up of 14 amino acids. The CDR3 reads CASSLISTVYEQYF. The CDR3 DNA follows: TGTGCCAGCAGTTTAATATCAACTGTCTACGAGCAGTACTTC.

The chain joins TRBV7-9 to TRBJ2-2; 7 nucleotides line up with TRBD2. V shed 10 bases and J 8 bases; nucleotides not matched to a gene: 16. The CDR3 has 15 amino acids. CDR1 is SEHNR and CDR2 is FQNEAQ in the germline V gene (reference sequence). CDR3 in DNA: TGTGCCACCCGCACGCTAGCGGACCTTTATGGGGAGCTGTTTTTT. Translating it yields CATRTLADLYGELFF. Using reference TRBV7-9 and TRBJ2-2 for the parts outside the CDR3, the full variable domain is DTGVSQNPRHKITKRGQNVTFRCDPISEHNRLYWYRQTLGQGPEFLTYFQNEAQLEKSRLLSDRFSAERPKGSFSTLEIQRTEQGDSAMYLCATRTLADLYGELFFGEGSRLTVL.

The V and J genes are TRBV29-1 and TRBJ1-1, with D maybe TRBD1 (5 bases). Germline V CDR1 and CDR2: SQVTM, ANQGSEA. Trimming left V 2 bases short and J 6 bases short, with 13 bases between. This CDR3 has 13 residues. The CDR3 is CSVERGSRSEAFF. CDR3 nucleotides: TGCAGCGTTGAAAGGGGCTCGAGGTCTGAAGCTTTCTTT.

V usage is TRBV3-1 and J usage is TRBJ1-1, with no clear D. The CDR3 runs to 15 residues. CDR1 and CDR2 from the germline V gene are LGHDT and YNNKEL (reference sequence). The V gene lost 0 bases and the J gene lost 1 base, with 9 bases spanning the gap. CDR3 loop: CASSQDPRGNTEAFF. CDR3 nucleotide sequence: TGTGCCAGCAGCCAAGATCCACGGGGGAACACTGAAGCTTTCTTT.

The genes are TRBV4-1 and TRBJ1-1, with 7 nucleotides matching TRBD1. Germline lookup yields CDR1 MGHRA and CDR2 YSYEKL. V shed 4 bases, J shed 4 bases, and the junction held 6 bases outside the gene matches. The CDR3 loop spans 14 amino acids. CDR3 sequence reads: CASSLLGTATEAFF. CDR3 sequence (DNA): TGCGCCAGCAGCCTGTTAGGGACAGCCACTGAAGCTTTCTTT.

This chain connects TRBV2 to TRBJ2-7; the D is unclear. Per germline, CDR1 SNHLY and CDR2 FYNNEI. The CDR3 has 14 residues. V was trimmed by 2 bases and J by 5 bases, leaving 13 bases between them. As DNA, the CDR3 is TGTGCCAGCAGTGAAAATGGGGTTGGCCACGAGCAGTACGTC. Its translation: CASSENGVGHEQYV.

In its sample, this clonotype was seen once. CDR3 sequence: CASSLGILGYEQYF. CDR3 nucleotides: TGTGCCAGCAGCTTAGGGATTCTGGGATACGAGCAGTACTTC. The V gene is TRBV7-2, the J gene TRBJ2-7; D not certain. The CDR3 has 14 residues. Trimming shortened V by 1 base and J by 4 bases, and 11 bases separated the two germline ends. Germline V gene lookup returns CDR1 SGHTA and CDR2 FQGNSA.

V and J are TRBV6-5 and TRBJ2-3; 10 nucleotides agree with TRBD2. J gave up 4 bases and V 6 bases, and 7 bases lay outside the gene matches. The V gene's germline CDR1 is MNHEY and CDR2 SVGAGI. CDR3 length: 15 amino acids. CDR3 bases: TGTGCCAGCAGCCCGGGACTAGCGATTGCAGATACGCAGTATTTT. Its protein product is CASSPGLAIADTQYF.

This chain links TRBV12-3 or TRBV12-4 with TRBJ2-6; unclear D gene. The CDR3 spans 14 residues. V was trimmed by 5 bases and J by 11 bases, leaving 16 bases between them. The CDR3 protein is CASSPPGFPHVLTF. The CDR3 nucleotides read TGTGCCAGCAGTCCTCCCGGATTTCCACACGTCCTGACTTTC.

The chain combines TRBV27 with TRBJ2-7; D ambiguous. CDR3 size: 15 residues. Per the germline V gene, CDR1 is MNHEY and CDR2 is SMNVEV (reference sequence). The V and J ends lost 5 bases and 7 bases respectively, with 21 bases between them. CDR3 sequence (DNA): TGTGCCAGCAGTCCAGGACCTATACCACTCCTGGAGCAGTACTTC. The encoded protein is CASSPGPIPLLEQYF.

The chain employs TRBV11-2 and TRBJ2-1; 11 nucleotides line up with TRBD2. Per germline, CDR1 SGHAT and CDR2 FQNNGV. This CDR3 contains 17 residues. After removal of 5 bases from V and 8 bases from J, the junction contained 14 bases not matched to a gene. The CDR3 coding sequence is TGTGCCAGCAGCCTGGGTAGCGGGGGGGCCGTATGGGATGAGCAGTTCTTC. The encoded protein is CASSLGSGGAVWDEQFF.

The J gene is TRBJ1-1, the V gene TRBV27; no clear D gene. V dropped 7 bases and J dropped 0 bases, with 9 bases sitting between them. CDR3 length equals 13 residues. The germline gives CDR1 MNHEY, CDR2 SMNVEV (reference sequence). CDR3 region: CASNSGMNTEAFF. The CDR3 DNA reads TGTGCCAGCAACTCGGGGATGAACACTGAAGCTTTCTTT.